This T cell receptor (beta chain) stems from a study of patients and donors after allogeneic stem cell transplantation. Per germline, CDR1 SGHRS and CDR2 YFSETQ. There are 16 residues in the CDR3. The ends were cut back, 4 bases at V and 4 bases at J, with 18 bases in the middle. TCRdb independently ran MiXCR on the RT-PCR reads; one entry per CDR3 protein. The sample contains 90,000 to 120,000 distinct CDR3 sequences, approximately 40% of which appear only once. This chain joins TRBV5-1 and TRBJ2-1; D is ambiguous. Sequencing used blood, either unsorted or a sorted T cell fraction (not recorded which). This TCR came from a human donor who was either an allogeneic HSCT recipient or a stem cell or donor lymphocyte infusion donor (not recorded which). It is not recorded whose cells these are; they may come from a transplant donor. Here the CDR3 DNA reads TGCGCCAGCAGCCAAGCCCTCCGTGAGAGGTACAATGAGCAGTTCTTC. This sequence encodes CASSQALRERYNEQFF.